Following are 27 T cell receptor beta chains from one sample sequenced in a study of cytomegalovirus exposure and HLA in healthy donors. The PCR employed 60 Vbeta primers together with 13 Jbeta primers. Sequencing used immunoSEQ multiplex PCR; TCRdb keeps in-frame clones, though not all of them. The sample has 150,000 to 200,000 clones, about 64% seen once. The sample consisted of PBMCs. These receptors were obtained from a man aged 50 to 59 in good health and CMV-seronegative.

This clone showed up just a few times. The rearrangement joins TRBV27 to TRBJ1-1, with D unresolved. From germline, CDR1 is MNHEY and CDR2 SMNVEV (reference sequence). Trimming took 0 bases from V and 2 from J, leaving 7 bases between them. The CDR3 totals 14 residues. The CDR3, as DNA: TGTGCCAGCAGTTTATCCCGGGGAAACACTGAAGCTTTCTTT. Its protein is CASSLSRGNTEAFF.

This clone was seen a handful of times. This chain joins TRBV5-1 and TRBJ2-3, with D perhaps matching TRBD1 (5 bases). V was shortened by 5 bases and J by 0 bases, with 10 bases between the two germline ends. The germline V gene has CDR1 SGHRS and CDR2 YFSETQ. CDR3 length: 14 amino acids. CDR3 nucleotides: TGCGCCAGCAGAAAAGACAGTAGCACAGATACGCAGTATTTT. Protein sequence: CASRKDSSTDTQYF.

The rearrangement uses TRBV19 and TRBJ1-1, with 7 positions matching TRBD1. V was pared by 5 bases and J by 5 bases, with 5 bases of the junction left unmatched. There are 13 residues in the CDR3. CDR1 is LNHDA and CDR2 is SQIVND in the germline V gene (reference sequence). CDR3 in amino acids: CASSDDRATEAFF. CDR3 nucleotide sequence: TGTGCCAGTAGTGACGACAGGGCGACTGAAGCTTTCTTT.

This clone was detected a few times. CDR3 coding DNA: TGCAGCGTGTCCCCCAGGCAGAGTGGCTATGGCTACACCTTC. Translation gives CSVSPRQSGYGYTF. The chain has TRBV29-1 and TRBJ1-2; no definite D call. This CDR3 comprises 14 residues. Germline values: CDR1 SQVTM, CDR2 ANQGSEA. V lost 6 bases to trimming and J lost 4 bases, with 18 bases between them.

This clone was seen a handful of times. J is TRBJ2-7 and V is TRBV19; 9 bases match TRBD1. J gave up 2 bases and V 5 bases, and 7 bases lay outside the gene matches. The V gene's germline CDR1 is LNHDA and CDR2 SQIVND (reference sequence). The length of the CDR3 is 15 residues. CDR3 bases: TGTGCCAGTAGTCTACAGGGGGCGATTGCCTACGAGCAGTACTTC. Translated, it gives CASSLQGAIAYEQYF.

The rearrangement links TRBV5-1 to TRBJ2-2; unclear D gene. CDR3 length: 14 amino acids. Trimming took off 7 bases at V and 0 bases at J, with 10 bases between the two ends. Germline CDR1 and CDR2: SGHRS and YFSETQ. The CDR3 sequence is CASATYPNTGELFF. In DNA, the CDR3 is TGCGCCAGCGCTACTTATCCGAACACCGGGGAGCTGTTTTTT.

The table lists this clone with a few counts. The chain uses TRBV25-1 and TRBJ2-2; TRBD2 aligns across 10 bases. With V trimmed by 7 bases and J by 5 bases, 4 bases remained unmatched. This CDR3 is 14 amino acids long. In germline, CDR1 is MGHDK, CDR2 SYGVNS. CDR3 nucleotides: TGTGCCAGCACCGAGGGACTAGCGACCGGGGAGCTGTTTTTT. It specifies CASTEGLATGELFF.

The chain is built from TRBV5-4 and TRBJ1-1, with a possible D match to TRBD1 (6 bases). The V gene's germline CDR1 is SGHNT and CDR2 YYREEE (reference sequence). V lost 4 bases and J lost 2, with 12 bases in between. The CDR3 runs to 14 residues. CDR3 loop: CASSPNRVNTEAFF. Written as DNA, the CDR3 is TGTGCCAGCAGCCCCAACAGGGTAAACACTGAAGCTTTCTTT.

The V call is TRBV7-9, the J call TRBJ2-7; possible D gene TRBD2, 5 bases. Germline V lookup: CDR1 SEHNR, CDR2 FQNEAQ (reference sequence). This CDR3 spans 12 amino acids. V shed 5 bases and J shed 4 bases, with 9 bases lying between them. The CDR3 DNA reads TGTGCCAGCAGCGTTACTAGGTACGAGCAGTACTTC. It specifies CASSVTRYEQYF.

CDR3 DNA sequence: TGTGCCAGCAGCTTAGATCCAGGGCATAATCAGCCCCAGCATTTT. Amino acids: CASSLDPGHNQPQHF. V is TRBV7-2 and J is TRBJ1-5, with a tentative D call TRBD1 (5 bases). The CDR3 sequence is 15 residues long. The V gene lost 1 base and the J gene lost 4 bases, with 11 bases spanning the gap. CDR1 and CDR2 from the germline V gene are SGHTA and FQGNSA.

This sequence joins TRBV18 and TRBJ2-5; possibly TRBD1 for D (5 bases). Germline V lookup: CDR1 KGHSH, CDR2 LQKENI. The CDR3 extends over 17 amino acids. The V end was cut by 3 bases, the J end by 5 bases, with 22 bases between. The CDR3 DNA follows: TGTGCCAGCTCACCCTACGCCCCACCCAGGGCTAGGGAGACCCAGTACTTC. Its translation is CASSPYAPPRARETQYF.

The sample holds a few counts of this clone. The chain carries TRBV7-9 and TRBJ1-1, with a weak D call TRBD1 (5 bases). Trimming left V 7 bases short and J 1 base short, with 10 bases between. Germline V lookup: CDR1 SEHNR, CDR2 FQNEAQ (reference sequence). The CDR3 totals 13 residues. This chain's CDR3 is CASTNTGNTEAFF. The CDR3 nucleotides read TGTGCCAGCACCAACACAGGGAACACTGAAGCTTTCTTT.

The CDR3 spells CASSRTGGADTQYF. The DNA for the CDR3 is TGTGCCAGCAGCCGGACAGGGGGCGCAGATACGCAGTATTTT. This chain connects TRBV5-6 to TRBJ2-3, with 11 bases identical to TRBD1. Germline V gene lookup returns CDR1 SGHDT and CDR2 YYEEEE. J was trimmed by 4 bases and V by 4 bases; bases with no gene match: 2. The CDR3 is 14 amino acids.

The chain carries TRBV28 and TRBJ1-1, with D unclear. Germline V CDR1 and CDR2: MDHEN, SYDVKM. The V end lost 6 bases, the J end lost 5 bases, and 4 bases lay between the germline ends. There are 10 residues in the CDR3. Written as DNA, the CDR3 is TGTGCCAGCAGGCGAACTGAAGCTTTCTTT. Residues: CASRRTEAFF.

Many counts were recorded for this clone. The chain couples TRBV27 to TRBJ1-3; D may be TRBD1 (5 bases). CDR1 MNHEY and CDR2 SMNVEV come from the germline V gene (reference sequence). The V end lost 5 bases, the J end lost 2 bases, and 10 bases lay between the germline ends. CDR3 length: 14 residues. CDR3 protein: CASSQGAAGNTIYF. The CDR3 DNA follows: TGTGCCAGCAGTCAGGGTGCCGCTGGAAACACCATATATTTT.

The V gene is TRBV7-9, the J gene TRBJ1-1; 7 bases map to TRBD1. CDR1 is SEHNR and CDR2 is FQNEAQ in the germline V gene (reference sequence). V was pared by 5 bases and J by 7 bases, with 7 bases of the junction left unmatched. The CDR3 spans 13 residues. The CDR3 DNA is TGTGCCAGCAGCCTAGATAGGACAGGTGAAGCTTTCTTT. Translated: CASSLDRTGEAFF.

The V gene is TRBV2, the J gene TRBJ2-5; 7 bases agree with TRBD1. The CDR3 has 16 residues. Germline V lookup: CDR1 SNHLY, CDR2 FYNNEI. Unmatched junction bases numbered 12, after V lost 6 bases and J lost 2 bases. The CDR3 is CASSHSGTDLQETQYF. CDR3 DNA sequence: TGTGCCAGCAGCCACTCCGGGACAGATTTACAAGAGACCCAGTACTTC.

The CDR3 loop reads CASSIPGQMNTEAFF. CDR3 coding DNA: TGTGCCAGCAGTATCCCCGGACAGATGAACACTGAAGCTTTCTTT. The rearrangement joins TRBV27 to TRBJ1-1, with a tentative D call TRBD1 (6 bases). CDR3 size: 15 residues. V was trimmed by 5 bases and J by 0 bases, leaving 13 bases between them. Germline assignment: CDR1 MNHEY and CDR2 SMNVEV (reference sequence).

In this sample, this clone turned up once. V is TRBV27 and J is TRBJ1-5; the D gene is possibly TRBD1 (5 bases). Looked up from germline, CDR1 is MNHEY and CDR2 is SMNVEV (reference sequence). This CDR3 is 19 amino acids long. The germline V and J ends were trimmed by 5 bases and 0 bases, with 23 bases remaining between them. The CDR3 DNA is TGTGCCAGCAGTCCCCTTCGGACAACCGTACCTTATAGCAATCAGCCCCAGCATTTT. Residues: CASSPLRTTVPYSNQPQHF.

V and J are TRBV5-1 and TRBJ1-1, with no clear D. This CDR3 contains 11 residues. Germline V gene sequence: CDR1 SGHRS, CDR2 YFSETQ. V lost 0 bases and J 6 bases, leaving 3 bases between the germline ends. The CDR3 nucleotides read TGCGCCAGCAGCTTGGGGCCTGAAGCTTTCTTT. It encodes CASSLGPEAFF.

This CDR3 reads CASSLPPSGEETQYF. As DNA, the CDR3 is TGTGCCAGCAGCTTACCCCCTTCGGGGGAGGAGACCCAGTACTTC. V and J are TRBV7-6 and TRBJ2-5; D perhaps matches TRBD2 (6 bases). This CDR3 is built from 15 residues. Looked up from germline, CDR1 is SGHVS and CDR2 is FNYEAQ. Trimming took off 2 bases at V and 5 bases at J, with 15 bases between the two ends.

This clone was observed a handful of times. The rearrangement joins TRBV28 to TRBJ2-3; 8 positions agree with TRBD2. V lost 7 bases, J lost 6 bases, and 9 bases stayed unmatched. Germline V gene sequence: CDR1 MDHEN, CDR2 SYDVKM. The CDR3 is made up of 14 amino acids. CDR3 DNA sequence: TGTGCCAGCAACTTTGCGGGGGGCCCCGATACGCAGTATTTT. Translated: CASNFAGGPDTQYF.

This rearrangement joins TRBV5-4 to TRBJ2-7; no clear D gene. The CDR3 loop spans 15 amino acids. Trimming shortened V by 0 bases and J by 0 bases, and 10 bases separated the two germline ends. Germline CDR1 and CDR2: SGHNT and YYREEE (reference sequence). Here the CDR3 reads CASSLGGLSSYEQYF. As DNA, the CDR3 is TGTGCCAGCAGCTTGGGAGGCCTAAGCTCCTACGAGCAGTACTTC.

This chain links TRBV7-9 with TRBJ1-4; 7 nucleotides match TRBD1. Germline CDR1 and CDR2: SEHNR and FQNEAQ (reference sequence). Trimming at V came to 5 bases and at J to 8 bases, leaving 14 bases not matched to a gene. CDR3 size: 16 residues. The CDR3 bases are TGTGCCAGCAGCAACTACGGGCAGGGGGGAAAGGAAAAACTGTTTTTT. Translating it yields CASSNYGQGGKEKLFF.

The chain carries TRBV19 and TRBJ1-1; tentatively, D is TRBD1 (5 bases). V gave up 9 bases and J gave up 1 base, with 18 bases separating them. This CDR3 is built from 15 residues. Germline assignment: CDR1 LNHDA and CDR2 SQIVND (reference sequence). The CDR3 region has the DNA TGTGCCAGCCAAGTCATCGGAGGGGCGAACACTGAAGCTTTCTTT. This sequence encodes CASQVIGGANTEAFF.

The CDR3 nucleotides read TGTGCCAGCAGCTCAGGTGGCACTGAAGCTTTCTTT. It is translated as CASSSGGTEAFF. The chain joins TRBV5-4 to TRBJ1-1, with D unclear. Germline values: CDR1 SGHNT, CDR2 YYREEE (reference sequence). The V end lost 3 bases, the J end lost 4 bases, and 7 bases lay between the germline ends. The CDR3 totals 12 residues.

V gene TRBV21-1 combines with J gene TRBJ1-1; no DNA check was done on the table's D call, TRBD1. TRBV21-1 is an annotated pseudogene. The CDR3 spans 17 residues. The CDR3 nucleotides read TGTGCCAGCACCCCAGGAATTGCAGGGGTGGGGGATACTGAAGCTTTCTTT. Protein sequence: CASTPGIAGVGDTEAFF.